Shown below are 29 T cell receptor beta chains from a single sample sequenced in a study of cytomegalovirus exposure and HLA in healthy donors. Both 60 Vbeta primers and 13 Jbeta primers went into the PCR. Profiling relied on immunoSEQ multiplex PCR, and the TCRdb table lists in-frame clones only, not all of them. The sample comprises 100,000 to 150,000 clones, 74% of which are singletons, and roughly 11% rests with the top ten. Sequences were obtained from PBMCs. These receptors originate from a woman aged 50 to 60 in good health and CMV-seropositive.

The chain employs TRBV28 and TRBJ2-7, with a possible D match to TRBD2 (5 bases). This CDR3 is built from 16 residues. Germline V gene sequence: CDR1 MDHEN, CDR2 SYDVKM. V was pared by 3 bases and J by 5 bases, with 20 bases between. The CDR3 loop is CASSFGEWLGDHEQYF. The CDR3 DNA follows: TGTGCCAGCAGTTTTGGGGAGTGGTTGGGTGACCACGAGCAGTACTTC.

The rearrangement joins TRBV5-1 to TRBJ2-5; TRBD2 might be the D (5 bases). The DNA end lines up better with TRBJ2-7; the J call may be wrong. The germline V gene encodes CDR1 SGHRS and CDR2 YFSETQ. The CDR3 runs 16 residues. The chain's CDR3 is CASSLAGRDVVSEQYF. CDR3 DNA sequence: TGCGCCAGCAGCTTGGCCGGTCGGGATGTGGTAAGCGAGCAGTACTTC.

This clone showed up just a few times. The chain couples TRBV5-1 to TRBJ2-3, with TRBD1 matching 7 bases. J gave up 5 bases and V 1 base, and 4 bases lay outside the gene matches. CDR3 length: 14 amino acids. CDR1 is SGHRS, CDR2 YFSETQ, per germline. CDR3: CASSLRDREDTQYF. In DNA form, the CDR3 reads TGCGCCAGCAGCTTGCGAGACAGGGAAGATACGCAGTATTTT.

The J gene is TRBJ2-7, the V gene TRBV28; 7 nucleotides agree with TRBD1. The germline CDR1 and CDR2 sequences are MDHEN and SYDVKM. The CDR3 has 13 amino acids. V was clipped by 3 bases and J by 2 bases; unmatched bases: 1. The CDR3 bases are TGTGCCAGCAGTTTGACAGGGACCTACGAGCAGTACTTC. Amino acids: CASSLTGTYEQYF.

A few counts support this clone. The chain couples TRBV30 to TRBJ1-1; D is unclear. The CDR3 is made up of 12 amino acids. The germline V gene has CDR1 GTSNPN and CDR2 SVGIG (reference sequence). V lost 3 bases and J 5 bases, leaving 10 bases between the germline ends. This chain's CDR3 is CAWRTSSTEAFF. CDR3 nucleotides: TGTGCCTGGAGAACTTCAAGTACTGAAGCTTTCTTT.

The chain has TRBV5-4 and TRBJ2-7; 7 bases align to TRBD1. The germline V gene has CDR1 SGHNT and CDR2 YYREEE (reference sequence). V lost 4 bases to trimming and J lost 2 bases; unmatched junction nucleotides: 9. The CDR3 sequence is 15 residues long. Here the CDR3 reads CASSIPGQRTYEQYF. CDR3 DNA sequence: TGTGCCAGCAGCATACCGGGACAGAGGACCTACGAGCAGTACTTC.

The CDR3 bases are TGTGCCAGCAAGGCTAGCGATGGGGCCCAGTACTTC. Amino acid sequence: CASKASDGAQYF. The chain combines TRBV2 with TRBJ2-5, with a tentative D call TRBD2 (6 bases). From germline, CDR1 is SNHLY and CDR2 FYNNEI. V lost 7 bases and J lost 9, with 15 bases in between. The CDR3 is 12 amino acids.

J is TRBJ2-5 and V is TRBV4-2, with 13 bases that match TRBD2. This CDR3 spans 16 amino acids. V gave up 2 bases and J gave up 2 bases; unmatched junction bases: 2. The germline CDR1 and CDR2 sequences are LGHNA and YNFKEQ. The CDR3 coding sequence is TGTGCCAGCAGCCAACCGGGACTAGCGGGACAAGAGACCCAGTACTTC. Amino acid sequence: CASSQPGLAGQETQYF.

The gene calls are TRBV7-3 and TRBJ2-7, with D possibly TRBD2 on 6 matching bases. Germline V gene data show CDR1 as SGHTA and CDR2 as FQGTGA. V gave up 5 bases and J gave up 0 bases, with 17 bases separating them. The CDR3 runs to 16 residues. The CDR3 spells CASSRILADGSYEQYF. The CDR3, as DNA: TGTGCCAGCAGCAGGATCTTAGCGGACGGCTCCTACGAGCAGTACTTC.

The sample holds one count of this clone. The chain is built from TRBV7-2 and TRBJ2-2; no clear D gene. V dropped 0 bases and J dropped 5 bases, with 4 bases sitting between them. The V gene's germline CDR1 is SGHTA and CDR2 FQGNSA. The CDR3 loop spans 13 amino acids. Here the CDR3 DNA reads TGTGCCAGCAGCTTAGCGCGTACCGGGGAGCTGTTTTTT. It translates to CASSLARTGELFF. Drawing the rest from reference TRBV7-2 and TRBJ2-2, the complete variable domain is GAGVSQSPSNKVTEKGKDVELRCDPISGHTALYWYRQSLGQGLEFLIYFQGNSAPDKSGLPSDRFSAERTGGSVSTLTIQRTQQEDSAVYLCASSLARTGELFFGEGSRLTVL.

This clone was picked up one time. This rearrangement joins TRBV2 to TRBJ1-4; 9 bases are a match to TRBD1. V shed 10 bases and J 14 bases; nucleotides not matched to a gene: 11. There are 12 residues in the CDR3. Germline V lookup: CDR1 SNHLY, CDR2 FYNNEI. Written as DNA, the CDR3 is TGTGCCACCATCGGGACAGGGCTTCGGCTGTTTTTT. Its protein is CATIGTGLRLFF.

The rearrangement links TRBV16 to TRBJ1-3; 8 bases are shared with TRBD1. Germline assignment: CDR1 KGHSY and CDR2 FQNENV. Trimming at V came to 4 bases and at J to 4 bases, leaving 3 bases not matched to a gene. The CDR3 is made up of 14 amino acids. In nucleotides, the CDR3 is TGTGCCAGCAGCCTCCGGGACAGGGGAAACACCATATATTTT. This sequence encodes CASSLRDRGNTIYF.

With regard to this clone: This specimen includes other DNA sequences encoding the same CDR3. The chain uses TRBV2 and TRBJ2-5, with TRBD2 as a possible D gene (6 bases). Germline lookup yields CDR1 SNHLY and CDR2 FYNNEI. This CDR3 is built from 13 residues. With 2 bases removed from V and 4 bases from J, the gap between germline ends came to 8 bases. The DNA for the CDR3 is TGTGCCAGCAGTGAACTGGGAGGAGAGACCCAGTACTTC. This encodes CASSELGGETQYF.

This clone was detected only a few times. J is TRBJ2-3 and V is TRBV5-1; perhaps TRBD2 as D (7 bases). Trimming took 7 bases from V and 1 from J, leaving 16 bases between them. The CDR3 is 15 residues long. CDR1 and CDR2 from the germline V gene are SGHRS and YFSETQ. The CDR3 protein is CASSPLGGRTDTQYF. The CDR3 region has the DNA TGCGCCAGCTCACCTCTGGGGGGGCGCACAGATACGCAGTATTTT.

This rearrangement joins TRBV2 to TRBJ2-7; 8 nucleotides line up with TRBD1. This CDR3 has 14 amino acids. Germline V lookup: CDR1 SNHLY, CDR2 FYNNEI. With V trimmed by 8 bases and J by 0 bases, 6 bases remained unmatched. Here the CDR3 DNA reads TGTGCCAGCGCAGGGGGCGAACTCTCCTACGAGCAGTACTTC. It is translated as CASAGGELSYEQYF.

The chain combines TRBV5-1 with TRBJ1-1; D might be TRBD1 (6 bases). Between the trimmed V and J ends, which lost 4 bases and 10 bases, there was a span of 20 bases. Looked up from germline, CDR1 is SGHRS and CDR2 is YFSETQ. This CDR3 spans 14 amino acids. CDR3 sequence (DNA): TGCGCCAGCAGCCCCTGGGAACAGGGATCAGTAGCTTTCTTT. Amino acids: CASSPWEQGSVAFF.

The gene calls are TRBV28 and TRBJ2-7, with 11 bases lining up with TRBD2. The V gene end was trimmed by 5 bases and the J gene end by 6 bases; junction bases not matched to a gene: 12. The germline V gene has CDR1 MDHEN and CDR2 SYDVKM. CDR3 length: 16 residues. The CDR3 DNA reads TGTGCCAGCAGTCCGTATACTAGCGGGAGTTCTCTCGAGCAGTACTTC. Translating gives CASSPYTSGSSLEQYF.

The rearrangement links TRBV7-2 to TRBJ2-1, with 7 bases fitting TRBD2. The CDR3 sequence is 15 residues long. The V segment lost 2 bases and the J segment 8 bases; nucleotides outside the gene matches: 9. The germline CDR1 and CDR2 sequences are SGHTA and FQGNSA. The CDR3 nucleotides read TGTGCCAGCAGCTTACCTAGCGGACCTGGGGATGAGCAGTTCTTC. Its protein product is CASSLPSGPGDEQFF.

The rearrangement links TRBV7-8 to TRBJ2-3; a weak D match, TRBD1 (6 bases). CDR1 SGHVS and CDR2 FQNEAQ come from the germline V gene. This CDR3 has 13 amino acids. The V gene lost 5 bases and the J gene lost 6 bases, with 12 bases spanning the gap. The CDR3 loop reads CASSHPGVDTQYF. In DNA form, the CDR3 reads TGTGCCAGCAGCCACCCAGGGGTTGATACGCAGTATTTT. Full variable domain (rest looked up from reference TRBV7-8 and TRBJ2-3): GAGVSQSPRYKVAKRGQDVALRCDPISGHVSLFWYQQALGQGPEFLTYFQNEAQLDKSGLPSDRFFAERPEGSVSTLKIQRTQQEDSAVYLCASSHPGVDTQYFGPGTRLTVL.

The chain links TRBV10-3 to TRBJ1-5, with D tentatively TRBD1 (5 bases). V lost 10 bases and J 0 bases, leaving 16 bases between the germline ends. This CDR3 region has 15 residues. Germline V gene sequence: CDR1 ENHRY, CDR2 SYGVKD. In DNA form, the CDR3 reads TGTGCCAGACCGAGGGGACTTTATAGCAATCAGCCCCAGCATTTT. Encoded protein: CARPRGLYSNQPQHF.

The chain couples TRBV15 to TRBJ1-5; 8 bases line up with TRBD1. Germline CDR1 is LNHNV and CDR2 is YYDKDF (reference sequence). The CDR3 contains 15 residues. J lost 4 bases, V lost 5 bases, and 7 bases had no gene match. The CDR3 here is CATSPGGRGNQPQHF. CDR3 DNA: TGTGCCACCAGCCCAGGGGGCAGAGGGAATCAGCCCCAGCATTTT.

This chain links TRBV27 with TRBJ2-7, with 10 bases that match TRBD2. The trim removed 5 bases at V and 4 bases at J, leaving 5 bases unmatched. The germline V gene has CDR1 MNHEY and CDR2 SMNVEV (reference sequence). CDR3 size: 14 residues. CDR3 sequence: CASSPGLAEYEQYF. CDR3 bases: TGTGCCAGCAGTCCCGGACTAGCGGAGTACGAGCAGTACTTC.

V is TRBV5-1 and J is TRBJ2-3, with 9 nucleotides matching TRBD2. The CDR3 totals 17 residues. Unmatched junction bases numbered 7, after V lost 0 bases and J lost 2 bases. The germline gives CDR1 SGHRS, CDR2 YFSETQ. Here the CDR3 DNA reads TGCGCCAGCAGCTTGGCGGGTACTAGCGGGTACACAGATACGCAGTATTTT. It encodes CASSLAGTSGYTDTQYF.

V and J are TRBV28 and TRBJ1-4, with D tentatively TRBD1 (5 bases). The V gene's germline CDR1 is MDHEN and CDR2 SYDVKM. V dropped 5 bases and J dropped 5 bases, with 12 bases sitting between them. The CDR3 consists of 14 residues. CDR3 region: CASSPVGGNEKLFF. The DNA of the CDR3 is TGTGCCAGCAGTCCGGTGGGGGGGAATGAAAAACTGTTTTTT.

V is TRBV7-8 and J is TRBJ2-3, with D hard to call. CDR3 length: 13 amino acids. Germline CDR1 is SGHVS and CDR2 is FQNEAQ. Trimming shortened V by 5 bases and J by 5 bases, and 11 bases separated the two germline ends. CDR3 sequence reads: CASSLQSQDTQYF. Here the CDR3 DNA reads TGTGCCAGCAGCCTACAGTCCCAAGATACGCAGTATTTT.

The V gene is TRBV2, the J gene TRBJ2-3; the match to TRBD1 covers 8 bases. Germline CDR1 is SNHLY and CDR2 is FYNNEI. CDR3 length equals 14 residues. The V gene end was trimmed by 3 bases and the J gene end by 1 base; junction bases not matched to a gene: 0. The CDR3 protein is CASSDRGRTDTQYF. CDR3 nucleotide sequence: TGTGCCAGCAGTGACAGGGGGCGCACAGATACGCAGTATTTT. The full variable domain, its missing parts supplied by reference TRBV2 and TRBJ2-3, is EPEVTQTPSHQVTQMGQEVILRCVPISNHLYFYWYRQILGQKVEFLVSFYNNEISEKSEIFDDQFSVERPDGSNFTLKIRSTKLEDSAMYFCASSDRGRTDTQYFGPGTRLTVL.

This chain uses TRBV6-1 with TRBJ1-1; 7 bases line up with TRBD1. V dropped 4 bases and J dropped 8; count of bases not matched to a gene: 13. Germline CDR1 reads MNHNS; CDR2 reads SASEGT. CDR3 length: 15 residues. The CDR3 DNA sequence: TGTGCCAGCAGTGGACAAGCCGGGACAGCCACCGAAGCTTTCTTT. Residues: CASSGQAGTATEAFF.

This chain connects TRBV6-5 to TRBJ2-3; D ambiguous. In germline, CDR1 is MNHEY, CDR2 SVGAGI. V lost 3 bases and J 4 bases, leaving 14 bases between the germline ends. The CDR3 has 15 amino acids. The CDR3 protein is CASSYVARGADTQYF. Here the CDR3 DNA reads TGTGCCAGCAGTTATGTAGCTCGAGGCGCAGATACGCAGTATTTT.

This sequence joins TRBV28 and TRBJ1-1; the match to TRBD1 covers 7 bases. Losses at the gene ends were 10 bases for V and 7 bases for J; bases not matched to a gene: 6. Germline V gene data show CDR1 as MDHEN and CDR2 as SYDVKM. This CDR3 is built from 11 residues. The CDR3 reads CAILGQVEAFF. DNA of the CDR3: TGTGCCATCCTAGGACAGGTTGAAGCTTTCTTT.